The entry below gives a single T cell receptor (beta chain) sequence along with its context. No antigen is known for it. The entry originates in a study of cytomegalovirus exposure and HLA in healthy donors. About the study: Of the donors genotyped, 398 in all, around 76% fell in the Caucasian-associated ancestry cluster.

General observations from the study: Excluded: some indistinguishable V segments such as TRBV6-2 and TRBV6-3.

The germline V and J ends were trimmed by 2 bases and 4 bases, with 17 bases remaining between them. Germline V gives CDR1 KGHSH, CDR2 LQKENI. This CDR3 is built from 17 residues. The PCR was carried out with 60 Vbeta primers and 13 Jbeta primers. The repertoire was sequenced with immunoSEQ multiplex PCR; TCRdb's copy has only in-frame clones and lacks some. This table has approximately 150,000 clones, around 65% appearing once. The TCR originated in a male donor in good health and CMV-seronegative. The sample taken for sequencing was PBMCs. The chain combines TRBV18 with TRBJ2-2; D may be TRBD1 (5 bases). The CDR3 coding sequence is TGTGCCAGCTCACCATTTGTAATGGGGCAGAGCACCGGGGAGCTGTTTTTT. This encodes CASSPFVMGQSTGELFF.